Listed below are T cell receptor beta chains from one sample, sequenced in a study of PD-1 blockade in classical Hodgkin lymphoma. This table comes from immunoSEQ multiplex PCR, and its TCRdb copy is limited to in-frame clones, with some not included. Of about 50,000 clones detected, around 73% appear once; the ten largest clones hold approximately 15%. Sequencing used peripheral blood mononuclear cells (PBMCs), obtained before the second cycle of nivolumab. The receptors were sampled from a human donor with classical Hodgkin lymphoma. The CDR3 runs from the conserved cysteine through the conserved F or W. A D gene is named only where the DNA matches it firmly. Clone size is given for some rows only: seen once, a few or many times, or a class if the clone is expanded.

d_call: -; clone_size: -; v_call: TRBV10-3; j_call: TRBJ2-3; cdr3_aa: CAISRGGEDTQYF; cdr3_nt: TGTGCCATCAGTCGAGGAGGGGAAGATACGCAGTATTTT
d_call: -; clone_size: few; v_call: TRBV18; j_call: TRBJ1-1; cdr3_aa: CASSPGGNTEAFF; cdr3_nt: TGTGCCAGCTCACCAGGGGGGAACACTGAAGCTTTCTTT
d_call: -; clone_size: -; v_call: TRBV6-6; j_call: TRBJ1-1; cdr3_aa: CASSYSRELNTEAFF; cdr3_nt: TGTGCCAGCAGTTACTCGAGGGAGCTGAACACTGAAGCTTTCTTT
d_call: -; clone_size: few; v_call: TRBV7-9; j_call: TRBJ2-5; cdr3_aa: CASSLGWATGETQYF; cdr3_nt: TGTGCCAGCAGCTTAGGTTGGGCTACGGGCGAGACCCAGTACTTC
d_call: -; clone_size: -; v_call: TRBV6-5; j_call: TRBJ2-7; cdr3_aa: CASSYLQTEQYF; cdr3_nt: TGTGCCAGCAGTTATTTACAGACAGAGCAGTACTTC
d_call: TRBD1; clone_size: -; v_call: TRBV7-2; j_call: TRBJ1-5; cdr3_aa: CASSLQGGVNQPQHF; cdr3_nt: TGTGCCAGCAGCTTGCAGGGGGGCGTCAATCAGCCCCAGCATTTT
d_call: -; clone_size: -; v_call: TRBV7-9; j_call: TRBJ2-7; cdr3_aa: CASSLARSAEQYF; cdr3_nt: TGTGCCAGCAGCTTAGCGAGAAGCGCCGAGCAGTACTTC
d_call: TRBD1; clone_size: -; v_call: TRBV30; j_call: TRBJ1-4; cdr3_aa: CAWRYRGQGEKLFF; cdr3_nt: TGTGCCTGGAGATACAGGGGGCAGGGAGAAAAACTGTTTTTT
d_call: TRBD1; clone_size: -; v_call: TRBV28; j_call: TRBJ1-5; cdr3_aa: CASSRQGGGQPQHF; cdr3_nt: TGTGCCAGCAGCAGACAGGGCGGTGGACAGCCCCAGCATTTT
d_call: TRBD2; clone_size: medium-sized; v_call: TRBV30; j_call: TRBJ2-4; cdr3_aa: CAWKTGGIAKNIQYF; cdr3_nt: TGTGCCTGGAAAACGGGGGGTATTGCCAAAAACATTCAGTACTTC
d_call: -; clone_size: -; v_call: TRBV7-9; j_call: TRBJ2-2; cdr3_aa: CASSLDLDTGELFF; cdr3_nt: TGTGCCAGCAGCCTCGATTTGGACACCGGGGAGCTGTTTTTT
d_call: -; clone_size: -; v_call: TRBV27; j_call: TRBJ2-3; cdr3_aa: CATQTGGGTDTQYF; cdr3_nt: TGTGCCACCCAAACAGGGGGGGGCACAGATACGCAGTATTTT
d_call: -; clone_size: once; v_call: TRBV6-5; j_call: TRBJ1-2; cdr3_aa: CASSFPDSPYGYTF; cdr3_nt: TGTGCCAGCAGTTTCCCCGACAGCCCCTATGGCTACACCTTC
d_call: -; clone_size: few; v_call: TRBV6-1; j_call: TRBJ2-1; cdr3_aa: CASSVGGVEQFF; cdr3_nt: TGTGCCAGCAGCGTAGGTGGAGTTGAGCAGTTCTTC